A single T cell receptor (beta chain) is shown here with its context. Antigen specificity is unknown. All of the isolated RNA was reverse transcribed, so expressed TCRB transcripts were sequenced. Only in-frame clones appear in the TCRdb table, and some are missing; sequencing was by immunoSEQ multiplex PCR. The top ten hold 0.55% to 0.75% of the sample, which has some 350,000 clones, 9.5% to 10% seen once. The source of the sample is a study of beta chain features in type 1 diabetes. Findings and caveats of the study: The study notes PCR might favor shorter templates equally in patients and controls. For Type 1 diabetes patients, all four CD4+ subsets carried TCRB CDR3s that were moderately but significantly shorter.

The CDR3 sequence is 15 residues long. CDR1 and CDR2 from the germline V gene are MDHEN and SYDVKM. V lost 6 bases to trimming and J lost 4 bases; unmatched junction nucleotides: 6. The sequence was collected from a man younger than 40 with type 1 diabetes. The chain recombines TRBV28 with TRBJ1-5; 10 nucleotides line up with TRBD1. Material: central memory CD4+ T cells from blood. CDR3 sequence: CASSPGTGVNQPQHF. CDR3 sequence (DNA): TGTGCCAGCAGCCCCGGGACAGGGGTTAATCAGCCCCAGCATTTT.